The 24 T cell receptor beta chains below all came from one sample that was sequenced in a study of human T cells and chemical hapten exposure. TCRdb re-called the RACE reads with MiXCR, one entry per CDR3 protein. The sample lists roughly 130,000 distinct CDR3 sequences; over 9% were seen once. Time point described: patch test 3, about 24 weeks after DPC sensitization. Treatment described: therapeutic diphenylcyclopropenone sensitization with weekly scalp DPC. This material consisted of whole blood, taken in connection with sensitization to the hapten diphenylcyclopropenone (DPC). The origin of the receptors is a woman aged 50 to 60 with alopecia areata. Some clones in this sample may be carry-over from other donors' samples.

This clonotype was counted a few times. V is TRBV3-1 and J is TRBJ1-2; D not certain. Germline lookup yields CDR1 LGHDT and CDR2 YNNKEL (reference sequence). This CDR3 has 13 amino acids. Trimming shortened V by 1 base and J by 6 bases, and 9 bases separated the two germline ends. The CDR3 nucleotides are TGTGCCAGCAGCCAAGCGGGGAGGGATGGCTACACCTTC. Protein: CASSQAGRDGYTF.

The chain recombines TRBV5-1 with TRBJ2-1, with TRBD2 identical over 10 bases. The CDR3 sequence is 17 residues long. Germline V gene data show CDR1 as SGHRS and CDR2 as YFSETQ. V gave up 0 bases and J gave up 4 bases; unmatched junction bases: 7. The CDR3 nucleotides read TGCGCCAGCAGCTTGGGGGGTACTAGCGGGATTTACAATGAGCAGTTCTTC. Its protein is CASSLGGTSGIYNEQFF.

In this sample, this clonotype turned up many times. The CDR3 DNA is TGTGCCAGCAGTCCTACGGGGCGGTACGAGCAGTACTTC. Its translation is CASSPTGRYEQYF. The chain is built from TRBV28 and TRBJ2-7; either TRBD1 or TRBD2 may supply D (5 bases each). The germline V gene encodes CDR1 MDHEN and CDR2 SYDVKM. Trimming left V 5 bases short and J 4 bases short, with 12 bases between. The CDR3 sequence is 13 residues long.

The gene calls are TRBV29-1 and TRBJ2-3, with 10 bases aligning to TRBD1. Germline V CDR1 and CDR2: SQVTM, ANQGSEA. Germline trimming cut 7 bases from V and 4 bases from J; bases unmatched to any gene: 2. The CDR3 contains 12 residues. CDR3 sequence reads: CSGQGAADTQYF. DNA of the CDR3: TGCAGCGGACAGGGGGCCGCAGATACGCAGTATTTT.

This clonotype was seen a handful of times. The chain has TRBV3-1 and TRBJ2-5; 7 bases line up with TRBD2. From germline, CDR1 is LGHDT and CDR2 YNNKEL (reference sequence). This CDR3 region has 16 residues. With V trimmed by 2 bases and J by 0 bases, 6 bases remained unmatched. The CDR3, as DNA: TGTGCCAGCAGCCAACCCGGCGGGGGACACCAAGAGACCCAGTACTTC. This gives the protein CASSQPGGGHQETQYF.

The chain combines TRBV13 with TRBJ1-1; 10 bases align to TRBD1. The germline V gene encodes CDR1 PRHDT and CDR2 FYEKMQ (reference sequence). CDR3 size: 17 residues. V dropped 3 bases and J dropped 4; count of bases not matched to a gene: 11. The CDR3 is CASSFSIRTGGSTEAFF. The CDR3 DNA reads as TGTGCCAGCAGCTTCAGTATTCGGACAGGGGGAAGCACTGAAGCTTTCTTT.

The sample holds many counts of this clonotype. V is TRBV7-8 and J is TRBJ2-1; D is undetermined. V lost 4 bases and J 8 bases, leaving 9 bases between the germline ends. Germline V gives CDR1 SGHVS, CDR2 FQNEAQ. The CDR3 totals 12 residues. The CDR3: CASSSKGDEQFF. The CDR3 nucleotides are TGTGCCAGCAGCTCAAAGGGCGATGAGCAGTTCTTC.

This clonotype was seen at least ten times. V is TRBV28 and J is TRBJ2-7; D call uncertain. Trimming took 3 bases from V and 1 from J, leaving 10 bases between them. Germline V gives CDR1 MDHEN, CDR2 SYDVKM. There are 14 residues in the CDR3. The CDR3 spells CASSFVDKSYEQYF. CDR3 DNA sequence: TGTGCCAGCAGTTTCGTCGACAAGTCCTACGAGCAGTACTTC.

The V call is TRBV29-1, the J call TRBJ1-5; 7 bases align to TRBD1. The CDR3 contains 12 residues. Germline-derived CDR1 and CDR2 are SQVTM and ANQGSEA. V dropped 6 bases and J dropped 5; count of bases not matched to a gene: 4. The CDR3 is CSVVDRDQPQHF. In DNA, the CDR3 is TGCAGCGTAGTCGACAGGGATCAGCCCCAGCATTTT.

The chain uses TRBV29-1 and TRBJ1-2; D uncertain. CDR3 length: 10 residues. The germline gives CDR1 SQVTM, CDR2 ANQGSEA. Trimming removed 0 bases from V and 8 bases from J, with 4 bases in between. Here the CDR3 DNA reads TGCAGCGTTGAAGATAGAGGCTACACCTTC. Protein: CSVEDRGYTF.

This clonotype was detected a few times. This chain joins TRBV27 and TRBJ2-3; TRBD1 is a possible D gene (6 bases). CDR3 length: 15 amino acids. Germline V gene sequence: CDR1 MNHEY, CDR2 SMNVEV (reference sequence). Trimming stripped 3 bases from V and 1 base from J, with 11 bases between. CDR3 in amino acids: CASSFRGEGTDTQYF. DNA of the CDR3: TGTGCCAGCAGTTTCAGGGGCGAGGGCACAGATACGCAGTATTTT.

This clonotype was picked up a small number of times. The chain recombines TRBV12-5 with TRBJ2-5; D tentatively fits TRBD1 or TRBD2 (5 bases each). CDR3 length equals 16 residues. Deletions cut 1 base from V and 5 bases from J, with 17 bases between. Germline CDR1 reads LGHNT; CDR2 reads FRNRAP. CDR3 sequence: CASGLGLGGTEETQYF. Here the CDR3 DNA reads TGTGCTAGTGGTTTGGGTTTGGGTGGGACGGAGGAGACCCAGTACTTC.

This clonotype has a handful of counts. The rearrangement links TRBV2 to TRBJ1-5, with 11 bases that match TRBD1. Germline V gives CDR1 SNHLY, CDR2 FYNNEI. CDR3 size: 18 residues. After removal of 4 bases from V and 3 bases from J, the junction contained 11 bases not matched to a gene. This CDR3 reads CASSGHRDRGVINQPQHF. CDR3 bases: TGTGCCAGCAGTGGTCACCGGGACAGGGGGGTGATCAATCAGCCCCAGCATTTT.

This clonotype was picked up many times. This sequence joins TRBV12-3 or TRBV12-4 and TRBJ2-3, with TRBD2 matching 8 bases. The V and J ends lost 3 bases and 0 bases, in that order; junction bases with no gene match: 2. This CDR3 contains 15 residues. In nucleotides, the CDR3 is TGTGCCAGCAGTTTTAGCGGGGCTAGCACAGATACGCAGTATTTT. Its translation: CASSFSGASTDTQYF.

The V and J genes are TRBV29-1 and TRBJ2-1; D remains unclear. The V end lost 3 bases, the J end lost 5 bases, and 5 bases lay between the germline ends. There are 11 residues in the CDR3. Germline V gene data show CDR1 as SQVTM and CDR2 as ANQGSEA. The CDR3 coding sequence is TGCAGCGTTGAGGATCACAATGAGCAGTTCTTC. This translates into CSVEDHNEQFF.

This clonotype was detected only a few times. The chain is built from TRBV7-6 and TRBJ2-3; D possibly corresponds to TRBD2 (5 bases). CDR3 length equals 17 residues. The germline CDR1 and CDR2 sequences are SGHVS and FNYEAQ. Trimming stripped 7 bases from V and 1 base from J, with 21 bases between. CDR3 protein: CASTQWSAQRGTDTQYF. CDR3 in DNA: TGTGCCAGCACCCAGTGGAGCGCCCAGAGGGGCACAGATACGCAGTATTTT.

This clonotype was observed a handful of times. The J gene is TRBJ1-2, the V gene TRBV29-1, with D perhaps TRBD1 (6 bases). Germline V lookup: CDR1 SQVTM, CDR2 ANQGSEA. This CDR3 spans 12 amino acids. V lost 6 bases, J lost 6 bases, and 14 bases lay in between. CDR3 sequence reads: CSVIPRGDGYTF. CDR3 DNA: TGCAGCGTCATTCCCAGGGGTGATGGCTACACCTTC.

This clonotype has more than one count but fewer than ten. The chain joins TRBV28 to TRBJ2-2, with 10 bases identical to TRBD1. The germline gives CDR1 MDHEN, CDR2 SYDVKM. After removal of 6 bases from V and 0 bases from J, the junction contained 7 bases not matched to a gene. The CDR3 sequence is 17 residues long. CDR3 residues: CASSTPGQGANTGELFF. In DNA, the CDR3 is TGTGCCAGCAGCACACCAGGACAGGGGGCGAACACCGGGGAGCTGTTTTTT.

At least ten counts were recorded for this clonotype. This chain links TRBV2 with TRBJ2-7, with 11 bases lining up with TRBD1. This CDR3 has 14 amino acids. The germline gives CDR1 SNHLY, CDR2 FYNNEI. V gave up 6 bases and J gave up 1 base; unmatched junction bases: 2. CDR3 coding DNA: TGTGCCAGCAGGGGGACAGGGGGGTCCTACGAGCAGTACTTC. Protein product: CASRGTGGSYEQYF.

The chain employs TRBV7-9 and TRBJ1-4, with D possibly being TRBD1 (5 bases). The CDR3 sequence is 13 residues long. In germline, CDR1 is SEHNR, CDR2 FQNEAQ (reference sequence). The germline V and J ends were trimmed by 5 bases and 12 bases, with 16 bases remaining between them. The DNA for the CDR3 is TGTGCCAGCAGCACTACCGGGGACCCCCAACTGTTTTTT. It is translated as CASSTTGDPQLFF. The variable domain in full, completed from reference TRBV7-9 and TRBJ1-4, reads DTGVSQNPRHKITKRGQNVTFRCDPISEHNRLYWYRQTLGQGPEFLTYFQNEAQLEKSRLLSDRFSAERPKGSFSTLEIQRTEQGDSAMYLCASSTTGDPQLFFGSGTQLSVL.

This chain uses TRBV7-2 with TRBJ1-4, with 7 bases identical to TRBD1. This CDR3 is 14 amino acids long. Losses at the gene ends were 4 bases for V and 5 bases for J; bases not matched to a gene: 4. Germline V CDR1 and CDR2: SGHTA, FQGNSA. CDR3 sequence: CASSWGDSNEKLFF. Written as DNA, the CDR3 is TGTGCCAGCAGCTGGGGGGACAGCAATGAAAAACTGTTTTTT.

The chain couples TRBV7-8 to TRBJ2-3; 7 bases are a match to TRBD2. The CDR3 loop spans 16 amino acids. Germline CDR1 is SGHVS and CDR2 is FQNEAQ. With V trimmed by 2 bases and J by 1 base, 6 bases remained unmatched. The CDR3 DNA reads TGTGCCAGCAGCTTAATGGCGGGGGAAGGCACAGATACGCAGTATTTT. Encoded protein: CASSLMAGEGTDTQYF.

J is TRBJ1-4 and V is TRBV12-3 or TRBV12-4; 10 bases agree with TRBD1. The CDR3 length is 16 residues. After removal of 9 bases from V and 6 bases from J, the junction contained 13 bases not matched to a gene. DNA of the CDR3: TGTGCCAGTAGGGGGACAGGGGTTTCTCGGGATGAAAAACTGTTTTTT. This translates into CASRGTGVSRDEKLFF.

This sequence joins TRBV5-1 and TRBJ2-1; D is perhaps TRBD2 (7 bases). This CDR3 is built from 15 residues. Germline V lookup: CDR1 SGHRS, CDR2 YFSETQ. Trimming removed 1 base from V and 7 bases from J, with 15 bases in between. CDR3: CASSLFSGGENEQFF. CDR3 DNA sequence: TGCGCCAGCAGCTTGTTTTCGGGGGGCGAGAATGAGCAGTTCTTC.